The clone carrying this TCR beta chain was detected only a few times. The antigen remains undetermined. Measured with immunoSEQ multiplex PCR; TCRdb has only the in-frame clones, and not every one. Among about 270,000 clones, 80% to 90% were seen once, and the ten largest hold 1%. The source of the sample is a study of cytomegalovirus exposure and HLA in healthy donors. Across the study: The roughly 120 validation repertoires, a later analysis reported, used the same platform as the 666 first-cohort repertoires. Notes on the study in general: For cytomegalovirus status, the classifier reportedly gave diagnoses with high specificity and sensitivity.

The CDR3 runs to 13 residues. The germline CDR1 and CDR2 sequences are MNHEY and SMNVEV (reference sequence). V dropped 5 bases and J dropped 5 bases, with 10 bases sitting between them. The TCR originated in a woman under 30 in good health and CMV-seronegative. Material for sequencing was PBMCs. V is TRBV27 and J is TRBJ1-5; D unclear. The CDR3 loop reads CASSPGRHQPQHF. DNA for the CDR3: TGTGCCAGCAGTCCGGGTCGTCATCAGCCCCAGCATTTT.